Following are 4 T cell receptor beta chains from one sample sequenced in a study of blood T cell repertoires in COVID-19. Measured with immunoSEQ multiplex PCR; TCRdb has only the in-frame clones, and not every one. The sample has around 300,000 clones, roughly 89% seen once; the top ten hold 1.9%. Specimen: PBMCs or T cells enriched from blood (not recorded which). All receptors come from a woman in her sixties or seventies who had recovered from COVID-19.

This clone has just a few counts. The CDR3 loop is CASSLGVNNEQFF. The CDR3 nucleotides read TGCGCCAGCAGCTTAGGGGTAAACAATGAGCAGTTCTTC. The chain is built from TRBV5-1 and TRBJ2-1; a possible D gene is TRBD1 (5 bases). V lost 2 bases and J lost 5, with 8 bases in between. This CDR3 is built from 13 residues. Per the germline V gene, CDR1 is SGHRS and CDR2 is YFSETQ.

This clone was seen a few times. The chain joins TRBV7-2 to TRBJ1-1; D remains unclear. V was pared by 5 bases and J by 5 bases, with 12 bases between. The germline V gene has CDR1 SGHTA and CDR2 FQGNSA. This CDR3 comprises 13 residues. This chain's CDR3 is CASSLPILTEAFF. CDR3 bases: TGTGCCAGCAGCCTCCCTATTCTTACTGAAGCTTTCTTT.

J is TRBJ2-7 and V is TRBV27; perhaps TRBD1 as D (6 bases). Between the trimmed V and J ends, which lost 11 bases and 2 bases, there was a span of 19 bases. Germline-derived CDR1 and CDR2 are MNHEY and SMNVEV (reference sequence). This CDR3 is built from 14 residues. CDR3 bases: TGTGCCTCTAGCCCAACAGGGAGACCCTACGAGCAGTACTTC. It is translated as CASSPTGRPYEQYF.

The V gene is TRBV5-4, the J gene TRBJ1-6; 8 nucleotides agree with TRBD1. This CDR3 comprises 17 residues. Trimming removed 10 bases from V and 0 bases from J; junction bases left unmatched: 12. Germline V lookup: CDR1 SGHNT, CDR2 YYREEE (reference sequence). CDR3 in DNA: TGTGCCGGATCGACAGGGGCCCAAAGCTCCTATAATTCACCCCTCCACTTT. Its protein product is CAGSTGAQSSYNSPLHF. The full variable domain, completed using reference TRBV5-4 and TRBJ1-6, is ETGVTQSPTHLIKTRGQQVTLRCSSQSGHNTVSWYQQALGQGPQFIFQYYREEENGRGNFPPRFSGLQFPNYSSELNVNALELDDSALYLCAGSTGAQSSYNSPLHFGNGTRLTVT.